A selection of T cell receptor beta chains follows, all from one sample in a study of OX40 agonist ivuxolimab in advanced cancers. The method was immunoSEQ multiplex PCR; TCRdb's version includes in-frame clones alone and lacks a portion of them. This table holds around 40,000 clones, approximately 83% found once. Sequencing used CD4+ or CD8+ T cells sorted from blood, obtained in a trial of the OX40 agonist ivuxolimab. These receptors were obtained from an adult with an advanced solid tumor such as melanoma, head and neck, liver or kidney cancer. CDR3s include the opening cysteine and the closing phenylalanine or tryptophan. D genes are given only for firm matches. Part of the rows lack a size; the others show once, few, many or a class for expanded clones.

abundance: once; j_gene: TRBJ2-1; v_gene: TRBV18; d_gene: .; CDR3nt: TGTGCCAGCTCACCTTTAGTGACAGGAGTCAATGAGCAGTTCTTC; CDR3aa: CASSPLVTGVNEQFF
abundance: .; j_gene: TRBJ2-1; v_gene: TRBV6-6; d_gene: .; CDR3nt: TGTGCCAGCAGCCCCTGGCCTGAGCAGTTCTTC; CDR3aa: CASSPWPEQFF
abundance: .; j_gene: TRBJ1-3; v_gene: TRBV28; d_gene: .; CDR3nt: TGTGCCAGCCGGGGGATAGTTGGAAACACCATATATTTT; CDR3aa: CASRGIVGNTIYF
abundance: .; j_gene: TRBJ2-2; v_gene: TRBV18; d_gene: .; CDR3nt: TGTGCCAGCTCACAAGGACAGATAGTAAGCGGGGAGCTGTTTTTT; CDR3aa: CASSQGQIVSGELFF
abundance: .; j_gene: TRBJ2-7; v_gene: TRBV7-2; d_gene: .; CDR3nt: TGTGCCAGCAGCCCTGTCGAATACTCCTACGAGCAGTACTTC; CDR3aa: CASSPVEYSYEQYF
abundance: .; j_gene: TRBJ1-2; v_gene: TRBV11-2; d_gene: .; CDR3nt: TGTGCCAGCAGCCGGATCGGGCCCCCGTACTATGGCTACACCTTC; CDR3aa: CASSRIGPPYYGYTF
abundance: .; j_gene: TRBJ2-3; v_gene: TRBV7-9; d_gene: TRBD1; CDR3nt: TGTGCCGGCGGGCGGGGGACAGGGCGCACAGATACGCAGTATTTT; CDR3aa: CAGGRGTGRTDTQYF
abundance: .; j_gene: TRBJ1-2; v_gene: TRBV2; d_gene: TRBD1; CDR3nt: TGTGCCGGAGGGACAGAGAACTATGGCTACACCTTC; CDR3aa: CAGGTENYGYTF
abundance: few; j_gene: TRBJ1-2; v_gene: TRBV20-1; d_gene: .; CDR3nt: TGCAGTGCTAGGGTGGATTATGGCTACACCTTC; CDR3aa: CSARVDYGYTF
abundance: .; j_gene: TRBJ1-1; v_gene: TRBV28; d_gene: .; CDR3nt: TGTGCCAGCAGTTTATCGTCCACTGAAGCTTTCTTT; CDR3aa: CASSLSSTEAFF
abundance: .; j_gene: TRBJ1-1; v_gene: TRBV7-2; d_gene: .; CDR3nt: TGTGCCAGCAGCCACAGAGGGGACCACACTGAAGCTTTCTTT; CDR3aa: CASSHRGDHTEAFF
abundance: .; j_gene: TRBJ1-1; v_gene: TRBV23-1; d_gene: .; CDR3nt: TGCGCCAGCAGTCAATCTCAGGACAGCCTGAACACTGAAGCTTTCTTT; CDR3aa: CASSQSQDSLNTEAFF
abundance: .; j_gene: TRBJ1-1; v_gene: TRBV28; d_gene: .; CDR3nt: TGTGCCAGCAGTTTCGTTCCGGGGGGCAAAACTGAAGCTTTCTTT; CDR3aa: CASSFVPGGKTEAFF
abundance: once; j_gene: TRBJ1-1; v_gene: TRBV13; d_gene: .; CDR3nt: TGTGCCAGCAGCTTAGTGCTCGGGGACCCAGCTTTCTTT; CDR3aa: CASSLVLGDPAFF
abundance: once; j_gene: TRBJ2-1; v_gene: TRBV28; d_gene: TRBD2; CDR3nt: TGTGCCAGCACCCCCGCGGGACTAGCGTCCAATGAGCAGTTCTTC; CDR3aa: CASTPAGLASNEQFF
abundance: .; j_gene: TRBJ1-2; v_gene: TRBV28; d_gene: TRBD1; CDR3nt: TGTGCCAGTATTCGGACAGGGCTTTTCGGCTACACCTTC; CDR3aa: CASIRTGLFGYTF
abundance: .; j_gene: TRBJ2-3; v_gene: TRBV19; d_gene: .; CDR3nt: TGTGCCAGTAGGTCGGGGTATGTCACAGATACGCAGTATTTT; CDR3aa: CASRSGYVTDTQYF
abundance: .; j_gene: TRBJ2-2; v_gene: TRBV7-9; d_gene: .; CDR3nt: TGTGCCAGCAGCTTAGGGCGGCCAAACACCGGGGAGCTGTTTTTT; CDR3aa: CASSLGRPNTGELFF
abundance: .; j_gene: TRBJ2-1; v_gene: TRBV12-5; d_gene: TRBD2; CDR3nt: TGTGCTAGTGGTCCCAGCGGGGGGGATGAGCAGTTCTTC; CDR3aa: CASGPSGGDEQFF
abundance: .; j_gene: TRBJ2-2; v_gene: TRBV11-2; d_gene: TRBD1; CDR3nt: TGTGCCAGCAGCTCCCGGGACAGGGTACACACCGGGGAGCTGTTTTTT; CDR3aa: CASSSRDRVHTGELFF
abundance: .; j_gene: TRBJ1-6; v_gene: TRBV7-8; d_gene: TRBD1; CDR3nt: TGTGCCAGCAGCCCCCTAGGGGACAGGGGGAATTCACCCCTCCACTTT; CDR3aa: CASSPLGDRGNSPLHF
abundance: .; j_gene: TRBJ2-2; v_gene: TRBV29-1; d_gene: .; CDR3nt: TGCAGCGTTGGAGGGGCCTACACCGGGGAGCTGTTTTTT; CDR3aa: CSVGGAYTGELFF
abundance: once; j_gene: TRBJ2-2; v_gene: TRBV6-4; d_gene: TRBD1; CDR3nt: TGTGCCAGCAGTGCATTAGGAACAGGGGCCGGGGAGCTGTTTTTT; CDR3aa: CASSALGTGAGELFF
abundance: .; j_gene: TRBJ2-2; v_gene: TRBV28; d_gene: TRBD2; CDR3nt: TGTGCCAGCAGTTCCCTTTTTTCTAGCGGGAGGAACACCGGGGAGCTGTTTTTT; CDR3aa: CASSSLFSSGRNTGELFF
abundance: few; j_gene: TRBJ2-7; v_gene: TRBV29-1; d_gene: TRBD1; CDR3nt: TGCAGCGTTGGGGACAGGGCAACCTACGAGCAGTACTTC; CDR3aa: CSVGDRATYEQYF
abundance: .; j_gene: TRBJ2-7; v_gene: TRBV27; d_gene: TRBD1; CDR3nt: TGTGCCAGCAGCCGATCGACAGGGGGCGGCTCCTACGAGCAGTACTTC; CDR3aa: CASSRSTGGGSYEQYF
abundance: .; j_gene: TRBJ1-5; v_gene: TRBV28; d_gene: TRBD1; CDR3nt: TGTGCCAGCCGTGAAACAGGGGGCGGCAATCAGCCCCAGCATTTT; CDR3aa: CASRETGGGNQPQHF
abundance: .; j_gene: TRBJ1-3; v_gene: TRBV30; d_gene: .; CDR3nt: TGTGCCTGGAGTTTGGGAGGGGCTGGAAACACCATATATTTT; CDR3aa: CAWSLGGAGNTIYF
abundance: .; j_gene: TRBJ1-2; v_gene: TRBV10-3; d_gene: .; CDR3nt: TGTGCCATTGGCACCGACACTAACTATGGCTACACCTTC; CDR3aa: CAIGTDTNYGYTF
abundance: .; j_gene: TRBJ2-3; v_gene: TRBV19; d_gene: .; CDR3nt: TGTGCCACAGGTCCCCAGGGAGATACGCAGTATTTT; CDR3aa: CATGPQGDTQYF
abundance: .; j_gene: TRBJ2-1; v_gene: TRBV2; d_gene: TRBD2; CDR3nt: TGTGCCAGCAGGGGACTAGATAGGAATGAGCAGTTCTTC; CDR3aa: CASRGLDRNEQFF
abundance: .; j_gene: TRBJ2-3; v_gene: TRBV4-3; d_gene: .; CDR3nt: TGCGCCAGCAGCCAAGATTTAGGAGGCTACCTGAGCACAGATACGCAGTATTTT; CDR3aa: CASSQDLGGYLSTDTQYF
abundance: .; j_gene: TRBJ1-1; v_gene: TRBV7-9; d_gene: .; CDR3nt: TGTGCCAGCAGCTTAGCGGGAATGGAAGCTTTCTTT; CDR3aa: CASSLAGMEAFF
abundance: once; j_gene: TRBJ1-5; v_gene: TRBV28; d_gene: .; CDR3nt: TGTGCCAGCAGTTTAGGGCGTCAGCCCCAGCATTTT; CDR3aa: CASSLGRQPQHF
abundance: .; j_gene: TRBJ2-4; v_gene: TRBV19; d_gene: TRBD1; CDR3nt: TGTGCCAGTAGTATAGCTACCGGGACAGACCGAAACATTCAGTACTTC; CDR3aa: CASSIATGTDRNIQYF
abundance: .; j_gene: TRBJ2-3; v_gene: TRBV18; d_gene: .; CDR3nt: TGTGCCAGCTCACCACCGGGGGCTAGCACAGATACGCAGTATTTT; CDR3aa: CASSPPGASTDTQYF
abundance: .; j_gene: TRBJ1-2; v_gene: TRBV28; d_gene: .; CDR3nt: TGTGCCAGCAGTCAAACGACCTATGGCTACACCTTC; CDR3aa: CASSQTTYGYTF
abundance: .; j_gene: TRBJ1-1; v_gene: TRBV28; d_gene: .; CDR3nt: TGTGCCACCCGCCGCGGAGGGGGATTGGCGGCTGAAGCTTTCTTT; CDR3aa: CATRRGGGLAAEAFF
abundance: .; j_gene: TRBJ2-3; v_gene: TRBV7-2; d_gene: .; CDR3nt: TGTGCCAGCAGCTACAGAAGTGGGATGACGGTTGCGGATACGCAGTATTTT; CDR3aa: CASSYRSGMTVADTQYF
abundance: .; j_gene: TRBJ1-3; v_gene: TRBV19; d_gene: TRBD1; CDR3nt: TGTGCCAGTAGTGCGACAGGGTTTGGAAACACCATATATTTT; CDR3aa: CASSATGFGNTIYF
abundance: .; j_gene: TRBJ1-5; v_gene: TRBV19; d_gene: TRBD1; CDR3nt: TGTGCCAGTAGCTTGACAGGGGGTACAGGCAATCAGCCCCAGCATTTT; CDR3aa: CASSLTGGTGNQPQHF
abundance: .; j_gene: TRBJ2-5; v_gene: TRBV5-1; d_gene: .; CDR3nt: TGCGCCAGCAGCTTGGCCGGGATTGGCGGGGGCCAAGAGATCCAGTACTTC; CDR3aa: CASSLAGIGGGQEIQYF
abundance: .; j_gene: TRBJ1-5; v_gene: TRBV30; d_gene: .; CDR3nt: TGTGCCTGGAGTACAGGGATAGTACGGAATCAGCCCCAGCATTTT; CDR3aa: CAWSTGIVRNQPQHF
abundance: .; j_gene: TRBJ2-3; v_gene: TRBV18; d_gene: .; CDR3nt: TGTGCCAGCTCACGAGGGGCCCCCGGTGTGGATACGCAGTATTTT; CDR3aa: CASSRGAPGVDTQYF
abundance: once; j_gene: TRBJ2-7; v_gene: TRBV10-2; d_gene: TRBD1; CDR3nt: TGCGCCAGCGATCGACGGGGACAGGGTGTATACGAGCAGTACTTC; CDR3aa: CASDRRGQGVYEQYF
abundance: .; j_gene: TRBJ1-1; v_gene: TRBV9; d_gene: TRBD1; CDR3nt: TGTGCCAGCAGCCTGGGACAGGAGACTGAAGCTTTCTTT; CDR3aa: CASSLGQETEAFF
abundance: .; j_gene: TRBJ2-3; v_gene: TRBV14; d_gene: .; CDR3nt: TGTGCCAGCAGCCAATACACGGGGGCAGATACGCAGTATTTT; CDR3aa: CASSQYTGADTQYF
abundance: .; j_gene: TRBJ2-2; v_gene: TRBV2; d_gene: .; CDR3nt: TGTGCCAGCACCGGGGACTTATACACCGGGGAGCTGTTTTTT; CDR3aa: CASTGDLYTGELFF